A single sample is the source of the 7 T cell receptor beta chains below, sequenced in a study of blood T cell repertoires in COVID-19. Some clones are missing from TCRdb's copy, which holds only in-frame ones; the method was immunoSEQ multiplex PCR. The sample lists about 69,000 clones, 85% to 90% occurring once. Sequencing used peripheral blood. All receptors derive from a man aged 80 or over with acute or convalescent COVID-19.

The rearrangement links TRBV19 to TRBJ1-2; unclear D gene. CDR1 and CDR2 from the germline V gene are LNHDA and SQIVND (reference sequence). V was clipped by 1 base and J by 5 bases, with 11 bases between them. The CDR3 length is 14 residues. CDR3 residues: CASSIASEAYGYTF. DNA of the CDR3: TGTGCCAGTAGTATAGCATCGGAGGCTTATGGCTACACCTTC.

This clone showed up just once. CDR3 in amino acids: CATSGDRGDYGYTF. The CDR3 DNA sequence: TGTGCCACCAGTGGGGACAGGGGGGACTATGGCTACACCTTC. V usage is TRBV24-1 and J usage is TRBJ1-2; 11 positions agree with TRBD1. The length of the CDR3 is 14 residues. Trimming at V came to 5 bases and at J to 3 bases, leaving 1 base not matched to a gene. Germline assignment: CDR1 KGHDR and CDR2 SFDVKD.

This clone was counted a few times. The gene calls are TRBV28 and TRBJ1-2, with 11 bases aligning to TRBD1. Germline CDR1 and CDR2: MDHEN and SYDVKM. V gave up 4 bases and J gave up 9 bases; unmatched junction bases: 10. The CDR3 runs 15 residues. CDR3 sequence reads: CASSSPRDRGTSYTF. The CDR3 DNA reads TGTGCCAGCAGTTCCCCCCGGGACAGGGGGACAAGCTACACCTTC.

The V gene is TRBV5-1, the J gene TRBJ2-7; 7 bases are a match to TRBD1. Germline CDR1 SGHRS, CDR2 YFSETQ. The CDR3 spans 15 residues. Trimming cost V 5 bases and J 0 bases; bases outside gene matches: 8. CDR3 region: CASSLTGVSSYEQYF. In DNA form, the CDR3 reads TGCGCCAGCAGTCTAACAGGGGTCAGCTCCTACGAGCAGTACTTC.

The chain uses TRBV6-5 and TRBJ2-1; TRBD2 aligns across 8 bases. Germline CDR1 is MNHEY and CDR2 is SVGAGI. V dropped 2 bases and J dropped 6; count of bases not matched to a gene: 9. This CDR3 spans 16 amino acids. The CDR3 nucleotides read TGTGCCAGCAGTTACAGAGGCAGCGGGAGAGGCAATGAGCAGTTCTTC. It codes for CASSYRGSGRGNEQFF.

The V gene is TRBV4-2, the J gene TRBJ1-2, with 11 nucleotides matching TRBD1. Germline CDR1 and CDR2: LGHNA and YNFKEQ. V lost 1 base and J lost 5; bases outside the gene matches: 6. CDR3 size: 16 residues. The CDR3 is CASSQAGQGVFYGYTF. CDR3 coding DNA: TGTGCCAGCAGCCAAGCGGGACAGGGGGTTTTTTATGGCTACACCTTC.

This chain connects TRBV19 to TRBJ2-7, with D tentatively TRBD1 (5 bases). CDR3 size: 13 residues. CDR1 is LNHDA, CDR2 SQIVND, per germline (reference sequence). The ends were cut back, 8 bases at V and 5 bases at J, with 16 bases in the middle. CDR3 loop: CASWGREGDEQYF. The CDR3 DNA reads as TGTGCCAGTTGGGGCAGGGAAGGCGACGAGCAGTACTTC.